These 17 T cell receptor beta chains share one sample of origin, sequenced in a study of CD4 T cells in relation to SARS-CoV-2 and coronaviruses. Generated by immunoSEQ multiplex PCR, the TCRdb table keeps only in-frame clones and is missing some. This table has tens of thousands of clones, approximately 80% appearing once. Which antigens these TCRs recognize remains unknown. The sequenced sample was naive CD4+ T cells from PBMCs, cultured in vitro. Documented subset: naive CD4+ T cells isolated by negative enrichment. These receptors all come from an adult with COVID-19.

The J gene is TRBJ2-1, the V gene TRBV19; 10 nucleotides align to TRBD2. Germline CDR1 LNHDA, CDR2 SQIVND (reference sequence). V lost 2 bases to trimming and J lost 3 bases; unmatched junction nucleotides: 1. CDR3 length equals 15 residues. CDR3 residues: CASSITSGNYNEQFF. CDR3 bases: TGTGCCAGTAGTATAACTAGCGGGAACTACAATGAGCAGTTCTTC.

CDR3 protein: CASSLGGGGSPLHF. The CDR3 nucleotides are TGTGCCAGCAGCTTGGGCGGGGGCGGTTCACCCCTCCACTTT. The chain employs TRBV5-6 and TRBJ1-6, with D perhaps TRBD1 (6 bases). V was trimmed by 0 bases and J by 9 bases, leaving 10 bases between them. Germline loops: CDR1 SGHDT, CDR2 YYEEEE. The length of the CDR3 is 14 residues.

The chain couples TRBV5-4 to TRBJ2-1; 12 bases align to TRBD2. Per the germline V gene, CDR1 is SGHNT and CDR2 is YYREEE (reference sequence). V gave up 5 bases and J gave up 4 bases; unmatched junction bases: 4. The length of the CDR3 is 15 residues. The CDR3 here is CASRSGLAGYNEQFF. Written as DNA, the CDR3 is TGTGCCAGCAGGTCCGGACTAGCGGGGTACAATGAGCAGTTCTTC.

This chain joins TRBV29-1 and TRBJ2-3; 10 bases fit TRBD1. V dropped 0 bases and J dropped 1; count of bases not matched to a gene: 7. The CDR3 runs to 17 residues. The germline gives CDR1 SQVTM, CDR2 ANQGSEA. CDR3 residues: CSVEDPTGTGGTDTQYF. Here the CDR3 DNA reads TGCAGCGTTGAAGACCCTACCGGGACAGGGGGCACAGATACGCAGTATTTT.

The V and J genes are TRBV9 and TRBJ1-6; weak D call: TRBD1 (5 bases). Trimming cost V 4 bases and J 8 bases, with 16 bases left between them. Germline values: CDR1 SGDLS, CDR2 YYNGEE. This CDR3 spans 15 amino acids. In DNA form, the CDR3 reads TGTGCCAGCAGCAACCATCCGGGACCGTATTCACCCCTCCACTTT. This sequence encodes CASSNHPGPYSPLHF.

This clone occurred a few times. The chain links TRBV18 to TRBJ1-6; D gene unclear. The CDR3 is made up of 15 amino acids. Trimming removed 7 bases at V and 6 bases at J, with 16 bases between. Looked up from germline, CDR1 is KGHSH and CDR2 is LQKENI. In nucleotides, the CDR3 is TGTGCCAGCTTCGACAAAAGGGTTTCTAATTCACCCCTCCACTTT. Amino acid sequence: CASFDKRVSNSPLHF.

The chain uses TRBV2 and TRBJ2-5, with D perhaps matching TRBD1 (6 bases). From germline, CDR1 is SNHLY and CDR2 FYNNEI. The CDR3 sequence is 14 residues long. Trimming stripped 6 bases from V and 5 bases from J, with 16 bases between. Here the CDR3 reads CASSERTVVETQYF. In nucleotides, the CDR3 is TGTGCCAGCAGCGAACGGACAGTCGTGGAGACCCAGTACTTC.

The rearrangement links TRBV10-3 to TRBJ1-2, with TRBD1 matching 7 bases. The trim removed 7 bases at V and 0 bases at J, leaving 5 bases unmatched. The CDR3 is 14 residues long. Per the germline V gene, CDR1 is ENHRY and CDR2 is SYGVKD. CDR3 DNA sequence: TGTGCCATCAAGAGGGGGCCTACTAACTATGGCTACACCTTC. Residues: CAIKRGPTNYGYTF.

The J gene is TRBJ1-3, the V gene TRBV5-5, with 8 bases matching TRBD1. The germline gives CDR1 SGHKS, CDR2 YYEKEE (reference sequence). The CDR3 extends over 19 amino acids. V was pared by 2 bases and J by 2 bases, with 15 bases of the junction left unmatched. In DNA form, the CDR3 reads TGTGCCAGCAGCTTTTTGGGTCCGCGGACAGGGCCACCTGGAAACACCATATATTTT. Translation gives CASSFLGPRTGPPGNTIYF. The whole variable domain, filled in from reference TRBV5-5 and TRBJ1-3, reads DAGVTQSPTHLIKTRGQQVTLRCSPISGHKSVSWYQQVLGQGPQFIFQYYEKEERGRGNFPDRFSARQFPNYSSELNVNALLLGDSALYLCASSFLGPRTGPPGNTIYFGEGSWLTVV.

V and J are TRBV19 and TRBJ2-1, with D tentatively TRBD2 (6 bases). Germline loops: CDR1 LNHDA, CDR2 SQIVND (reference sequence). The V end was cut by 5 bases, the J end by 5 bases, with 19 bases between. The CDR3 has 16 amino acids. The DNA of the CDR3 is TGTGCCAGTAGTCCCCTTTTTGGCGGGGCCAACAATGAGCAGTTCTTC. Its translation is CASSPLFGGANNEQFF.

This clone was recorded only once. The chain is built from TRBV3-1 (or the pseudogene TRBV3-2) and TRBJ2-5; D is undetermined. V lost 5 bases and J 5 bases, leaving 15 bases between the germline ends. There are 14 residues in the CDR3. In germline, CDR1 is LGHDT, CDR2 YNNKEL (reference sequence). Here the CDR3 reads CASSIRGPRETQYF. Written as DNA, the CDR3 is TGTGCCAGCAGCATCAGAGGACCTCGGGAGACCCAGTACTTC.

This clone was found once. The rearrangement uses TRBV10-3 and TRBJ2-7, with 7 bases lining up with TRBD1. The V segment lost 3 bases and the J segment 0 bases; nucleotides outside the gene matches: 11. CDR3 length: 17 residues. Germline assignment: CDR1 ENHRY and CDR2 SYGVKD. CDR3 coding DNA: TGTGCCATCAGTGATTGGTCCGTTAGGGACAGCTCCTACGAGCAGTACTTC. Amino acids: CAISDWSVRDSSYEQYF.

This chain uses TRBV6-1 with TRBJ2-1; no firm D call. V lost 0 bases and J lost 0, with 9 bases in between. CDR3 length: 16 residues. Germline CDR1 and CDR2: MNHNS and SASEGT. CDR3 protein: CASSEAWAGSYNEQFF. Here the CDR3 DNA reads TGTGCCAGCAGTGAAGCCTGGGCAGGCTCCTACAATGAGCAGTTCTTC.

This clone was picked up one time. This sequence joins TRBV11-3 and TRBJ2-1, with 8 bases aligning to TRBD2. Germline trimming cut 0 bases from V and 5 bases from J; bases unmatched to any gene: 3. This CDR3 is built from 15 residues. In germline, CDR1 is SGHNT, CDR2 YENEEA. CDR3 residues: CASSLEAGGNNEQFF. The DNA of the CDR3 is TGTGCCAGCAGCTTAGAGGCGGGAGGAAACAATGAGCAGTTCTTC.

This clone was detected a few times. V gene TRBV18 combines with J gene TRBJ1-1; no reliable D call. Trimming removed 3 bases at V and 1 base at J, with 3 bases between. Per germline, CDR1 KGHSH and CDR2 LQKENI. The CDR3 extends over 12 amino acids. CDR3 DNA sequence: TGTGCCAGCTCACCGACGAACACTGAAGCTTTCTTT. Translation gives CASSPTNTEAFF.

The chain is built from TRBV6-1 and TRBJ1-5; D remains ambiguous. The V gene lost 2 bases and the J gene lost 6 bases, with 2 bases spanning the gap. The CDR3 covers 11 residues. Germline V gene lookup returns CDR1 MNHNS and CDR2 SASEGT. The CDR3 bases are TGTGCCAGCAGTGAATTTCAGCCCCAGCATTTT. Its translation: CASSEFQPQHF.

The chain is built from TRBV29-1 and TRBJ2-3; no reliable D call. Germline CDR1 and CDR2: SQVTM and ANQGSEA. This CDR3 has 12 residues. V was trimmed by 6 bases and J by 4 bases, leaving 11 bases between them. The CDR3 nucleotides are TGCAGCGTCCCGGCGGATTCAGATACGCAGTATTTT. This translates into CSVPADSDTQYF.